This T cell receptor beta chain emerged from a study of cytomegalovirus exposure and HLA in healthy donors. Germline V gene lookup returns CDR1 LGHNA and CDR2 YNFKEQ. V lost 4 bases and J lost 2, with 19 bases in between. The CDR3 runs to 17 residues. Donors likely had unrecorded immune exposures despite being nominally healthy when sampled. Primers for the PCR totalled 60 Vbeta and 13 Jbeta. Repertoires were generated with immunoSEQ multiplex PCR, while TCRdb's copy carries only in-frame clones and drops some. This table has 70,000 or so clones, around 80% appearing once. Regarding the study as a whole: A list of 150 to 200 TCR beta chains associated with cytomegalovirus was given.

In the case of this clone: As yet, its antigen is unknown.

The sample taken for sequencing was PBMCs. V usage is TRBV4-2 and J usage is TRBJ2-3, with a tentative D call TRBD2 (6 bases). This sequence originates from a man between 18 and 29 years old in good health and CMV-seronegative. Here the CDR3 DNA reads TGTGCCAGCAGCCTGGGGCTTGGGCGGGGCTTCACAGATACGCAGTATTTT. Translated, it gives CASSLGLGRGFTDTQYF.